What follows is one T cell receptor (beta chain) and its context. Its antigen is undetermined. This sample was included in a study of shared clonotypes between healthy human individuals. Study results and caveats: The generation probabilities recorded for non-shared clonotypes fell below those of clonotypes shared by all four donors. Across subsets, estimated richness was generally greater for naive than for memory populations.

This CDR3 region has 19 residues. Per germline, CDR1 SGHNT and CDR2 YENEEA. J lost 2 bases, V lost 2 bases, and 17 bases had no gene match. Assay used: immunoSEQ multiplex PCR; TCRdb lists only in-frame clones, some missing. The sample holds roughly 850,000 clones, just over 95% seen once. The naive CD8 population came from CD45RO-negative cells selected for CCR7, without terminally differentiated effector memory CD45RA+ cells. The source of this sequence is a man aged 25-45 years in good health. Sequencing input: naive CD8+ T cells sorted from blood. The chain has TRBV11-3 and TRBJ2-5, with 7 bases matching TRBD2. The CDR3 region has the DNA TGTGCCAGCAGCTTAAGGGACTATTCCCTTCCCCTAGGACAAGAGACCCAGTACTTC. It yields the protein CASSLRDYSLPLGQETQYF.